Many counts were recorded for the clone carrying this TCR beta chain. Its antigen remains unidentified. The data derive from a study of T cell repertoires in cytomegalovirus infection. Study-wide context: From public TCR beta signatures came an indication of both CMV infection and matching HLA type. Study results and caveats: Cumulative frequency (of public TCR beta family members) identified carriers of CMV plus the relevant HLA. The study found HLA-C-restricted CMV-specific TCR beta clonotypes dominating the ex vivo response.

This CDR3 comprises 15 residues. The germline V gene encodes CDR1 SGHVS and CDR2 FQNEAQ. V lost 2 bases and J 4 bases, leaving 12 bases between the germline ends. TCRdb reanalysed the reads using MiXCR and keeps one entry per CDR3 protein. The sample shows 65,000 to 90,000 distinct CDR3 sequences, about 4% of them seen only once. This TCR derives from a human donor in good health (CMV status not recorded). Some clones in this sample may be carry-over from other donors' samples. V gene TRBV7-8 combines with J gene TRBJ1-3; no firm D call. Sequences were obtained from PBMCs. The CDR3 DNA reads TGTGCCAGCAGCTTATCGGAGGGAGTGGGAAACACCATATATTTT. Protein sequence: CASSLSEGVGNTIYF.